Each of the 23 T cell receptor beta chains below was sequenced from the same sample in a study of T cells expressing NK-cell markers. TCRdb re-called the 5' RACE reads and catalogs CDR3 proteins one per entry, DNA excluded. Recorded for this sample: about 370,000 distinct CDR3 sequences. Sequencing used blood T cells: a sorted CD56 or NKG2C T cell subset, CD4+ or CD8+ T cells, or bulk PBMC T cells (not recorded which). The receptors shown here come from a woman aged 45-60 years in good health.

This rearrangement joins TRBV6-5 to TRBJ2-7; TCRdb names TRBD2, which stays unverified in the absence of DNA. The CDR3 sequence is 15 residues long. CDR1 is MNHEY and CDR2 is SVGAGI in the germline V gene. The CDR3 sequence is CASSLTSGRAYEQYF.

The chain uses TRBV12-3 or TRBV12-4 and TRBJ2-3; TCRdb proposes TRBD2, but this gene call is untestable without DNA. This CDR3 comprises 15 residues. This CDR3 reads CASSQRGSVTDTQYF.

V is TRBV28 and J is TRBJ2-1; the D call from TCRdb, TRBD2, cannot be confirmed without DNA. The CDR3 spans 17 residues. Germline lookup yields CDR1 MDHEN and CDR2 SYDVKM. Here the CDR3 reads CASSLWREYSSYNEQFF.

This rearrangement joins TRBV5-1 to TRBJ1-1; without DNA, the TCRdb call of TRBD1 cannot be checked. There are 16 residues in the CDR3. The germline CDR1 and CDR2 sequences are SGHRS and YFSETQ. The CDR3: CASSSEQGAWNTEAFF.

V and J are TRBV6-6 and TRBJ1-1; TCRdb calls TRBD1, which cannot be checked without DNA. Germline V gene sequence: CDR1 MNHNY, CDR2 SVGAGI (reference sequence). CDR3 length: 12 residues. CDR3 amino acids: CASSTGEVEAFF.

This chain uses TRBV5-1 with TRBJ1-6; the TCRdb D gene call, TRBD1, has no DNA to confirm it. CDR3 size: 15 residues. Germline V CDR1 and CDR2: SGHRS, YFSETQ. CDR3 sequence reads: CASSSGQGDGSPLHF.

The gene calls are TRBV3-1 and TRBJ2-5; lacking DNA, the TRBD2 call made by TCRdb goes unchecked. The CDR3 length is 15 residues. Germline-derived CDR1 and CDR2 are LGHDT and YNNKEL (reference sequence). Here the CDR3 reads CASSQDSGIRETQYF.

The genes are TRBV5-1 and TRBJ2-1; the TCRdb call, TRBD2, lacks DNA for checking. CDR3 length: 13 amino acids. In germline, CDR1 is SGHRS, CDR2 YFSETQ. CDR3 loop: CASSLDREGEQFF.

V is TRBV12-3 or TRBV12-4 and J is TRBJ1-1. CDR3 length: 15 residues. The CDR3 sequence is CASTPGRGFGTEAFF.

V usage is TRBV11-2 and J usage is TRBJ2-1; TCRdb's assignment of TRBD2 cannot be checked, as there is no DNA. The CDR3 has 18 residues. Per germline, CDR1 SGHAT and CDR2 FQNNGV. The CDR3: CASSPRTSGRASYNEQFF.

The CDR3 here is CASSEEAQSSYEQYF. V usage is TRBV2 and J usage is TRBJ2-7. Germline CDR1 is SNHLY and CDR2 is FYNNEI. The CDR3 has 15 residues.

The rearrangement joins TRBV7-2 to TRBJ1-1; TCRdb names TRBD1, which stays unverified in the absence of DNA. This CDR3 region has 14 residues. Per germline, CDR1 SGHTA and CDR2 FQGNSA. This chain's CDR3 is CASRDTGTYTEAFF.

This CDR3 is CASISGGSGFNEQYF. The V call is TRBV7-8, the J call TRBJ2-7; the D call from TCRdb, TRBD1, cannot be confirmed without DNA. CDR3 length: 15 residues. Germline V gene lookup returns CDR1 SGHVS and CDR2 FQNEAQ.

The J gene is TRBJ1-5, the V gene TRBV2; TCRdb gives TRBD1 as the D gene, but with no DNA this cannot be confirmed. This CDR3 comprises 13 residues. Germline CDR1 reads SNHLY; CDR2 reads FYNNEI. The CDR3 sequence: CASNIQGNQPQHF.

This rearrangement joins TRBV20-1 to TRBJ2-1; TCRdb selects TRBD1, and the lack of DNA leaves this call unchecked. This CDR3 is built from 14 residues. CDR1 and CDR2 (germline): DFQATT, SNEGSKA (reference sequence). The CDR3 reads CSAVRDIGYNEQFF.

CDR3 loop: CASSRRHDRLYGYTF. The genes are TRBV21-1 and TRBJ1-2; TCRdb names TRBD1, which stays unverified in the absence of DNA. TRBV21-1 is flagged as a pseudogene. The CDR3 covers 15 residues.

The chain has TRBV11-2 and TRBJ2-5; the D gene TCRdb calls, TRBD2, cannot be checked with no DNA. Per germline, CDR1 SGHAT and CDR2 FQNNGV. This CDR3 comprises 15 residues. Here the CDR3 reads CASSLTAGGEETQYF.

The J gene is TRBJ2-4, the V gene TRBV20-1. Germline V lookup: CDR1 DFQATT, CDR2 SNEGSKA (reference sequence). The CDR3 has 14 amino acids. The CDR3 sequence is CSARSSGAKNIQYF.

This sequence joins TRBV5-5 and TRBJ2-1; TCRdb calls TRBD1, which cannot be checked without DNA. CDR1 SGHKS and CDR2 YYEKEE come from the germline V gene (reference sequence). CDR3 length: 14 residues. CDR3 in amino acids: CASSSYRDSNEQFF.

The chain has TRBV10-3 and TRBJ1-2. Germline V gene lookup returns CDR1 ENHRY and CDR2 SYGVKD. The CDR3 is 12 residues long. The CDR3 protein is CAISDGVYGYTF.

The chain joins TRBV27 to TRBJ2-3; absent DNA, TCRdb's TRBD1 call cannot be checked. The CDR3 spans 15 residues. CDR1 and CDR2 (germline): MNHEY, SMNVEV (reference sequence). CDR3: CASSLGGANSDTQYF.

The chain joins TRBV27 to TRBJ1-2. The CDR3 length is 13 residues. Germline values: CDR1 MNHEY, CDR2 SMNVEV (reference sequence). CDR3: CASSLGTNYGYTF.

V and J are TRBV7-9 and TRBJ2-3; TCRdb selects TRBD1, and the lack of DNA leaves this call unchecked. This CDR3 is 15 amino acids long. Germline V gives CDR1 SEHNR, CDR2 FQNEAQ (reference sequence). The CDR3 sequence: CASSPNRGRTDTQYF.